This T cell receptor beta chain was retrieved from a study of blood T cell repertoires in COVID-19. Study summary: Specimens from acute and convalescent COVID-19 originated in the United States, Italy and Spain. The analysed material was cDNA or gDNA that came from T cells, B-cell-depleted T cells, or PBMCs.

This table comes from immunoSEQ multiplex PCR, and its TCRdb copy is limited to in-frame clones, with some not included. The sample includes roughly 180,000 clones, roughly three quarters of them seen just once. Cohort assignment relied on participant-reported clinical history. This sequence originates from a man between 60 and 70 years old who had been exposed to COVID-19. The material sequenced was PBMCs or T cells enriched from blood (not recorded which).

The CDR3 nucleotides read TGCGCCAGCAGCTTGGCCTTTCGGGATCGACTGTACACCGGGGAGCTGTTTTTT. Translation gives CASSLAFRDRLYTGELFF. V usage is TRBV5-1 and J usage is TRBJ2-2; a possible D gene is TRBD2 (5 bases). The germline gives CDR1 SGHRS, CDR2 YFSETQ. Trimming left V 0 bases short and J 3 bases short, with 18 bases between. This CDR3 has 18 amino acids.